This entry is about one T cell receptor (beta chain). Its antigen is unknown. This record belongs to a study of cytomegalovirus exposure and HLA in healthy donors. Study-wide points: Associated with HLA alleles at 0.05 false discovery rate in a later analysis were approximately 17,000 TCR beta sequences. Investigators reported 164 TCR beta chains as tied to cytomegalovirus.

PCR was performed using 60 Vbeta and 13 Jbeta primers. The assay was immunoSEQ multiplex PCR, and TCRdb's table has in-frame clones only and misses some. Of 100,000 to 150,000 clones listed, 77% are singletons. Germline lookup yields CDR1 KGHSH and CDR2 LQKENI. The CDR3 sequence is 16 residues long. J gave up 1 base and V 3 bases, and 5 bases lay outside the gene matches. Sequencing was performed on PBMCs. The V call is TRBV18, the J call TRBJ1-5; 8 nucleotides line up with TRBD1. This receptor was taken from a woman between 35 and 50 years old in good health and CMV-seropositive. DNA for the CDR3: TGTGCCAGCTCACCCCCGACAGGGGAAAGCAATCAGCCCCAGCATTTT. Amino acids: CASSPPTGESNQPQHF.